These T cell receptor beta chains were read from a single sample in a study of T cell responses to AZD1222 COVID-19 vaccine. TCRdb keeps only in-frame clones here, not all; method: immunoSEQ multiplex PCR. The sample yields 150,000 to 200,000 clones, 90% seen once. The sample in question was peripheral blood, obtained on day 0 of AZD1222 vaccination. These receptor sequences come from an adult in good health. CDR3s include the opening cysteine and the closing phenylalanine or tryptophan. D genes are given only for firm matches. Not every row has a clone size; where given, it reads once, few, many or a size class.

TRBV4-2	-	TRBJ1-5	-	CASSQGSGVLSNQPQHF	TGTGCCAGCAGCCAAGGATCGGGAGTCCTTAGCAATCAGCCCCAGCATTTT
TRBV28	-	TRBJ1-1	-	CASSLYRDSNTEAFF	TGTGCCAGCAGTTTATACAGGGATTCGAACACTGAAGCTTTCTTT
TRBV18	-	TRBJ1-4	few	CASSPTDWEKLFF	TGTGCCAGCTCACCGACTGACTGGGAAAAACTGTTTTTT
TRBV24-1	-	TRBJ2-3	-	CATIGPVTDTQYF	TGTGCCACCATCGGCCCAGTCACAGATACGCAGTATTTT
TRBV7-8	-	TRBJ2-7	-	CASSLGGAMTYEQYF	TGTGCCAGCAGCTTAGGAGGGGCCATGACCTACGAGCAGTACTTC
TRBV7-3	TRBD1	TRBJ1-3	-	CASSSDRGNTIYF	TGTGCCAGCAGCTCGGACAGGGGAAACACCATATATTTT
TRBV25-1	-	TRBJ1-1	-	CASSDSRVTEAFF	TGTGCCAGCAGTGACTCCAGGGTCACTGAAGCTTTCTTT
TRBV21-1	-	TRBJ1-5	-	CASSRVQCNQPQHF	TGTGCCAGCAGCAGGGTACAGTGCAATCAGCCCCAGCATTTT
TRBV12-3/TRBV12-4	TRBD1	TRBJ1-2	-	CASRNDRAGDATF	TGTGCCAGCAGAAATGACAGGGCCGGGGACGCCACCTTC
TRBV27	TRBD1	TRBJ2-7	-	CASSLPGGYEQYF	TGTGCCAGCAGTTTGCCAGGGGGCTACGAGCAGTACTTC
TRBV5-1	-	TRBJ2-3	-	CASSLGGRGTDTQYF	TGCGCCAGCAGCTTGGGAGGGCGGGGCACAGATACGCAGTATTTT
TRBV28	-	TRBJ1-3	once	CASSSGGEVRNTIYF	TGTGCCAGCAGTTCAGGAGGGGAAGTTAGAAACACCATATATTTT
TRBV3-1/TRBV3-2	-	TRBJ2-1	-	CASSAGRLSYNEQFF	TGTGCCAGCAGCGCGGGCCGGCTCTCCTACAATGAGCAGTTCTTC
TRBV9	TRBD1	TRBJ2-7	-	CASSTAGGVDEQYF	TGTGCCAGCAGCACCGCAGGGGGAGTAGATGAGCAGTACTTC
TRBV4-1	-	TRBJ1-1	-	CASSQDNILRVTEAFF	TGCGCCAGCAGCCAAGATAACATCCTGAGGGTCACTGAAGCTTTCTTT
TRBV10-3	TRBD1	TRBJ2-7	-	CAISGQGANNEQYF	TGTGCCATCAGTGGACAGGGGGCAAACAACGAGCAGTACTTC
TRBV2	TRBD2	TRBJ2-7	-	CASSVKRGALYEQYF	TGTGCCAGCAGTGTGAAGCGGGGGGCCCTCTACGAGCAGTACTTC
TRBV7-2	-	TRBJ2-5	-	CASSLGRETQYF	TGTGCCAGCAGCTTAGGGCGGGAGACCCAGTACTTC
TRBV5-1	-	TRBJ2-5	-	CASWHGGLQETQYF	TGCGCCAGCTGGCACGGGGGGCTCCAAGAGACCCAGTACTTC
TRBV3-1/TRBV3-2	-	TRBJ1-4	-	CASSPGFLATNEKLFF	TGTGCCAGCAGCCCTGGCTTTCTCGCAACTAATGAAAAACTGTTTTTT
TRBV6-1	-	TRBJ1-1	-	CASSEGTVNTEAFF	TGTGCCAGCAGTGAAGGGACAGTGAACACTGAAGCTTTCTTT
TRBV29-1	-	TRBJ2-7	few	CSAATSYEQYF	TGCAGCGCCGCCACTAGCTACGAGCAGTACTTC
TRBV7-9	-	TRBJ2-7	-	CASSHGGSRDYEQYF	TGTGCCAGCAGCCATGGGGGGAGCCGGGACTACGAGCAGTACTTC
TRBV4-1	-	TRBJ1-6	-	CASSPGLREVDSPLHF	TGCGCCAGCAGCCCCGGACTTCGCGAGGTAGATTCACCCCTCCACTTT
TRBV5-1	-	TRBJ2-2	-	CASSPQGGANTGELFF	TGCGCCAGCAGTCCCCAGGGAGGAGCTAACACCGGGGAGCTGTTTTTT
TRBV28	-	TRBJ2-7	-	CASISQASSSYEQYF	TGTGCCAGCATATCACAGGCTTCTAGCTCCTACGAGCAGTACTTC
TRBV5-1	TRBD1	TRBJ2-1	-	CASSPPRGTNEQFF	TGCGCCAGCAGCCCGCCCAGGGGGACAAATGAGCAGTTCTTC
TRBV28	-	TRBJ1-1	once	CASSRQGNTEAFF	TGTGCCAGCAGCCGGCAAGGGAACACTGAAGCTTTCTTT